This is a list of T cell receptor beta chains from one sample in a study of T cells expressing NK-cell markers. TCRdb reanalyzed the 5' RACE reads and collapses them to one entry per CDR3 protein, without DNA. The sample holds 500,000 or so distinct CDR3 sequences. Sequenced input: blood T cells: a sorted CD56 or NKG2C T cell subset, CD4+ or CD8+ T cells, or bulk PBMC T cells (not recorded which). These receptors were collected from a young man in good health. CDR3s include the opening cysteine and the closing phenylalanine or tryptophan. Clone size is not always given. Where it is, it says once, few, many or a class for expanded clones.

v_call	clone_size	j_call	cdr3_aa
TRBV7-9	.	TRBJ1-2	CASIEGIDGYTF
TRBV15	.	TRBJ2-2	CATSRDRGDAGELFF
TRBV27	.	TRBJ2-2	CASSFFRGHTGELFF
TRBV29-1	.	TRBJ2-2	CSVVPIVAGDTGELFF
TRBV13	.	TRBJ2-1	CASSLKGGSSNEQFF
TRBV4-1	.	TRBJ2-1	CASSQAPLKDEQFF
TRBV6-6	.	TRBJ1-2	CASPQGDGYTF
TRBV7-8	.	TRBJ2-7	CASSSTRTSGTYEQYF
TRBV6-2/TRBV6-3	.	TRBJ1-2	CASSTDLYGYTF
TRBV7-9	.	TRBJ2-1	CASSLYGLVPSYNEQFF
TRBV30	.	TRBJ1-1	CAWSVPQGNTEAFF
TRBV20-1	.	TRBJ2-5	CSAPNRGGVETQYF
TRBV2	.	TRBJ2-3	CARAQLGGNTDTQYF
TRBV10-3	.	TRBJ2-7	CATQEGGTYEQYF
TRBV7-8	.	TRBJ2-7	CASTQGTDTSYEQYF
TRBV27	.	TRBJ2-2	CASSYGLAGPPGELFF
TRBV6-1	.	TRBJ2-4	CASRPEAVAKNIQYF
TRBV5-6	.	TRBJ2-3	CASSWQGRTDTQYF
TRBV5-1	.	TRBJ1-2	CASSLDAPQSTYGYTF
TRBV20-1	.	TRBJ2-2	CSASGAGHFTGELFF
TRBV5-1	.	TRBJ2-5	CASSLEVLAFQRDSQETQYF
TRBV5-1	.	TRBJ2-2	CASSLRRDRVRTGELFF
TRBV25-1	.	TRBJ1-2	CASRQGTYGYTF
TRBV14	.	TRBJ2-5	CASSQDIQETQYF
TRBV6-5	.	TRBJ1-1	CASSLNDRGGTEAFF
TRBV20-1	.	TRBJ1-1	CSAGPGTVSNTEAFF
TRBV12-3/TRBV12-4	medium-sized	TRBJ2-1	CASSSVAGMSYNEQFF
TRBV11-2	.	TRBJ2-3	CASSFGLAENLDTQYF